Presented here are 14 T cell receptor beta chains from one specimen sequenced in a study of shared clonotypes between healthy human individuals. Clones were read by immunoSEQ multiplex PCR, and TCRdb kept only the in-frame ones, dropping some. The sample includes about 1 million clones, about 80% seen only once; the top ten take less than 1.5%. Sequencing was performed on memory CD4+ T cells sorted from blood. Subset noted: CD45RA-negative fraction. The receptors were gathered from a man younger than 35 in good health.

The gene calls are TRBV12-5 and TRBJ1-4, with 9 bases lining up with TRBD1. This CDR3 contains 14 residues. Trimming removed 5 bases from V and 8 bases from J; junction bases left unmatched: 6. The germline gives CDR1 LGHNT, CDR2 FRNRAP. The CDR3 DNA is TGTGCTAGTGGTATGGGACAGGGTGGGGAAAAACTGTTTTTT. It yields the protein CASGMGQGGEKLFF.

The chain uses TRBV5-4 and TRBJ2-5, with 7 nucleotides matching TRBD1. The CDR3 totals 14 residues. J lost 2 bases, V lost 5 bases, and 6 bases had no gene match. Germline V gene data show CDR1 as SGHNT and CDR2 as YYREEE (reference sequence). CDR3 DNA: TGTGCCAGCAGTTACAGGGGCCCTCAAGAGACCCAGTACTTC. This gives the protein CASSYRGPQETQYF.

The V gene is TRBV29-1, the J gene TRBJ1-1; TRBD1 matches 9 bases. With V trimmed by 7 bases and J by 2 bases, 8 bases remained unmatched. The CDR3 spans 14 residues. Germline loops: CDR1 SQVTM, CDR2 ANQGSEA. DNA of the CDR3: TGCAGCGCCTTGGACAGGGGATTTAACACTGAAGCTTTCTTT. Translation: CSALDRGFNTEAFF.

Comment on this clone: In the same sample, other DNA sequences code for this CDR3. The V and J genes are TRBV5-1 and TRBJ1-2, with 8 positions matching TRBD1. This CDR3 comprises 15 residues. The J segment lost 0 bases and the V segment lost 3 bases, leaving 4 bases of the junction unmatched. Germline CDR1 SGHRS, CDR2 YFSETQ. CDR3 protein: CASSYGTGTNYGYTF. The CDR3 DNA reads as TGCGCCAGCAGCTATGGGACAGGCACTAACTATGGCTACACCTTC.

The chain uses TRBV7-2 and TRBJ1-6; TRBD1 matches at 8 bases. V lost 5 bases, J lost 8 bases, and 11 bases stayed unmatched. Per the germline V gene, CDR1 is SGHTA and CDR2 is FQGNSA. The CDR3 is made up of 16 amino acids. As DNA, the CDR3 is TGTGCCAGCAGCGACCACAGGACAGGGCGGGATTCACCCCTCCACTTT. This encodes CASSDHRTGRDSPLHF.

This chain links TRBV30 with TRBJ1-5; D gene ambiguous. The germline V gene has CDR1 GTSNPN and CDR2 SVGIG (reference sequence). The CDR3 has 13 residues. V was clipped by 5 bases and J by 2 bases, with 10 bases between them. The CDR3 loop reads CAWSGYGNQPQHF. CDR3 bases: TGTGCCTGGTCCGGGTATGGCAATCAGCCCCAGCATTTT.

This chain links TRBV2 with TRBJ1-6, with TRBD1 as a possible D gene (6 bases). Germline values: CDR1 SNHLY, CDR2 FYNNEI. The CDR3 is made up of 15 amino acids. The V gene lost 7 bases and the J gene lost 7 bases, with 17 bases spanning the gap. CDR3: CASTTDRILNSPLHF. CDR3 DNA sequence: TGTGCCAGCACTACCGACAGGATTCTCAATTCACCCCTCCACTTT.

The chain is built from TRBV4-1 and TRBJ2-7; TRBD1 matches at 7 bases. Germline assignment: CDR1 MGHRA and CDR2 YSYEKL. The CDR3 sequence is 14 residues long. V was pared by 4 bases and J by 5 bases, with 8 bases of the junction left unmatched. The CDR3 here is CASSRLWQGDEQYF. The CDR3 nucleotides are TGCGCCAGCAGCCGCCTGTGGCAGGGGGACGAGCAGTACTTC.

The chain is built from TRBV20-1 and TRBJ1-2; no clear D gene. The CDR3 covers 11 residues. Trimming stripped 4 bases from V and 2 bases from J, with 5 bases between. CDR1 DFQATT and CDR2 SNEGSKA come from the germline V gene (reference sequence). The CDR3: CSANRNYGYTF. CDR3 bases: TGCAGTGCTAACAGAAACTATGGCTACACCTTC.

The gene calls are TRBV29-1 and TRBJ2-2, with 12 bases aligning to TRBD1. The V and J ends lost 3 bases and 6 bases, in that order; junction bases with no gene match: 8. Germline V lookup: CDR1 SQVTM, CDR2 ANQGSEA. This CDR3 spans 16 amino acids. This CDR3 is CSVDAGTGGRPGELFF. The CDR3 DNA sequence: TGCAGCGTTGACGCCGGGACAGGGGGCCGGCCCGGGGAGCTGTTTTTT.

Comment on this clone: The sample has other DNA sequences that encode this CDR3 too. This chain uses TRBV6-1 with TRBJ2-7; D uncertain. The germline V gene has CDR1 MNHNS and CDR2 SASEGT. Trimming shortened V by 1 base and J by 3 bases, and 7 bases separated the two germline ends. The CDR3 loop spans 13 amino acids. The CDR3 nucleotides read TGTGCCAGCAGTGAAGATCTGAGCTACGAGCAGTACTTC. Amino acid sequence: CASSEDLSYEQYF.

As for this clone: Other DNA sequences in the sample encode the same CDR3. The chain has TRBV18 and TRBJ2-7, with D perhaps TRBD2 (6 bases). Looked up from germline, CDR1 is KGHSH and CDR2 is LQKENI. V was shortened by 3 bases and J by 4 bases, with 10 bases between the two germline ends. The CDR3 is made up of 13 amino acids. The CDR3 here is CASSPGSGYEQYF. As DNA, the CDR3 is TGTGCCAGCTCACCCGGGAGTGGATACGAGCAGTACTTC. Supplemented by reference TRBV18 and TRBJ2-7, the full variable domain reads NAGVMQNPRHLVRRRGQEARLRCSPMKGHSHVYWYRQLPEEGLKFMVYLQKENIIDESGMPKERFSAEFPKEGPSILRIQQVVRGDSAAYFCASSPGSGYEQYFGPGTRLTVT.

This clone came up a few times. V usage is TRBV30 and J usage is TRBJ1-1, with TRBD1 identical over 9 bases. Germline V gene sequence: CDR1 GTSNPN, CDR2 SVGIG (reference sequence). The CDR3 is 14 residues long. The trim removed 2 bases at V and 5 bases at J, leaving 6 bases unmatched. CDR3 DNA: TGTGCCTGGAGTATCGGAGGGACAGGGACTGAAGCTTTCTTT. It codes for CAWSIGGTGTEAFF.

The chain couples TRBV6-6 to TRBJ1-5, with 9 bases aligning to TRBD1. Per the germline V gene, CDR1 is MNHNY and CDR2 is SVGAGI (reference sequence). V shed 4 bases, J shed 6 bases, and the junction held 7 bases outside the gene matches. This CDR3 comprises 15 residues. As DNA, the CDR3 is TGTGCCAGCAGTTTCCGGACAGGGGTTAGTCAGCCCCAGCATTTT. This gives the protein CASSFRTGVSQPQHF.